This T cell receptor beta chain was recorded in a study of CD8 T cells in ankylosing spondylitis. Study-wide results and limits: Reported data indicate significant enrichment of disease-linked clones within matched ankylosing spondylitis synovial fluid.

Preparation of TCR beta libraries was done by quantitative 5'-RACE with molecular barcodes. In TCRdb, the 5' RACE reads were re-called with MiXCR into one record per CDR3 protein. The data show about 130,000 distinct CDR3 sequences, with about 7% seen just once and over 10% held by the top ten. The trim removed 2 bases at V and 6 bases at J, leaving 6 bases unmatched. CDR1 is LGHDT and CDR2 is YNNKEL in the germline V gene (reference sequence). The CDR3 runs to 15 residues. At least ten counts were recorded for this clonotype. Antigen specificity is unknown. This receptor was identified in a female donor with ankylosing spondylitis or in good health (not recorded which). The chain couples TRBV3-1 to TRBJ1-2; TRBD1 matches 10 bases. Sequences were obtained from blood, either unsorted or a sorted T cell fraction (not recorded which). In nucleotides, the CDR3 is TGTGCCAGCAGCCAATCCGACAGGGGGCTGGATGGCTACACCTTC. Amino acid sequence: CASSQSDRGLDGYTF.